This TCR beta chain appears in the sequencing data of a study of T cell repertoires in cytomegalovirus infection (dated by TCRdb to the late 2010s). With regard to the full study: Alongside well-studied HLA-B-restricted epitopes, the peptide stimulations were aimed at recently identified HLA-C-restricted CMV epitopes, whose presentation resists viral immunomodulation. Donor HLA type was relevant to the analysis, as public TCR beta signatures indicated carriage of CMV infection together with the matching HLA type.

Trimming removed 1 base from V and 7 bases from J, leaving 11 bases between the germline ends. The cysteine opens and the phenylalanine closes a CDR3 of 14 amino acids. Just the 42-base CDR3 DNA is kept, in frame starting at base 1. CDR1 SGHTA and CDR2 FQGNSA were looked up in the germline V gene. The treatment or condition label on this specimen signifies: in vitro stimulation with specific CMV peptide epitopes to enrich CMV-specific T cells. About this clonotype: Which antigen it targets is not known. No base-level quality is on record; no much larger clone is a single base apart.

The run used an Illumina HiSeq 1500. TCRdb took the public reads, trimmed them with fastp at Q25, ran MiXCR for clone calling and kept in-frame beta chains. For every CDR3 protein sequence, its rows merge into one entry that carries the most common genes and DNA. Recorded for this sample are 340,000 or so distinct CDR3 sequences; 20% to 30% of them occurred a single time. Of the sample, 10% to 15% is held by the ten largest clones. Results and caveats for the whole study, not just this receptor: The ex vivo response was dominated by HLA-C-restricted CMV-specific TCR beta clonotypes, which also provided the single most frequent clonotype in two of eight donors. Carriers of CMV infection plus the relevant HLA type were discriminated by the cumulative frequency of public TCR beta family members in the study cohort and in an independent approximately 350-donor cohort.

This clonotype originated in a human donor in good health (CMV status not recorded). Some clones in this sample may be carry-over from other donors' samples. The sequencing here drew on cultured PBMCs, taken from culture after CMV antigen stimulation. The rearrangement combines TRBV7-2 with TRBJ2-1, with no confidently assigned D gene. At the DNA level, the sequence is TGTGCCAGCAGCTTAGTAGACCCGAGGAATGAGCAGTTCTTC. It is translated as CASSLVDPRNEQFF.